Below, 8 T cell receptor beta chains from the same sample are listed, as sequenced in a study of blood T cell repertoires in COVID-19. Profiling relied on immunoSEQ multiplex PCR, and the TCRdb table lists in-frame clones only, not all of them. The sample holds under 350,000 clones, 83% seen once. Sequencing used peripheral blood. The receptors derive from a woman in her forties or fifties who had recovered from COVID-19.

The V gene is TRBV4-2, the J gene TRBJ1-2, with D possibly TRBD1 on 5 matching bases. This CDR3 comprises 15 residues. Trimming left V 1 base short and J 7 bases short, with 16 bases between. In germline, CDR1 is LGHNA, CDR2 YNFKEQ. CDR3 DNA sequence: TGTGCCAGCAGCCAAGGTAATAGGGGTCATTCTGGCTACACCTTC. Its protein is CASSQGNRGHSGYTF.

The chain recombines TRBV5-1 with TRBJ1-2, with TRBD1 identical over 7 bases. V shed 4 bases and J 6 bases; nucleotides not matched to a gene: 6. This CDR3 comprises 13 residues. CDR1 and CDR2 from the germline V gene are SGHRS and YFSETQ. This CDR3 reads CASSTRQGNGYTF. CDR3 in DNA: TGCGCCAGCAGCACTCGACAGGGTAATGGCTACACCTTC.

This chain joins TRBV7-9 and TRBJ1-3; D is unresolved. Germline CDR1 and CDR2: SEHNR and FQNEAQ (reference sequence). V dropped 7 bases and J dropped 0 bases, with 10 bases sitting between them. The CDR3 has 14 residues. The CDR3 loop reads CASTFYYSGNTIYF. The CDR3 DNA follows: TGTGCCAGCACCTTTTACTACTCTGGAAACACCATATATTTT.

The V call is TRBV6-5, the J call TRBJ2-3, with D perhaps matching TRBD2 (5 bases). Trimming stripped 8 bases from V and 4 bases from J, with 13 bases between. From germline, CDR1 is MNHEY and CDR2 SVGAGI. The CDR3 consists of 13 residues. The CDR3 DNA reads as TGTGCCAGCCTCTTTGCGGGCGCAGATACGCAGTATTTT. As protein: CASLFAGADTQYF.

V usage is TRBV27 and J usage is TRBJ2-1; possible D gene TRBD2, 5 bases. Trimming took off 2 bases at V and 1 base at J, with 6 bases between the two ends. Germline V gene lookup returns CDR1 MNHEY and CDR2 SMNVEV (reference sequence). The CDR3 totals 14 residues. The CDR3 sequence: CASSLTGSYNEQFF. The CDR3 nucleotides read TGTGCCAGCAGTTTAACGGGATCCTACAATGAGCAGTTCTTC.

The genes are TRBV7-2 and TRBJ2-3; TRBD1 matches at 8 bases. The CDR3 covers 15 residues. Trimming took 2 bases from V and 3 from J; bases not matched to a gene: 4. Germline values: CDR1 SGHTA, CDR2 FQGNSA. Here the CDR3 reads CASSLQTGATDTQYF. CDR3 coding DNA: TGTGCCAGCAGCTTACAGACAGGGGCAACAGATACGCAGTATTTT.

This chain joins TRBV7-6 and TRBJ2-7, with D possibly TRBD2 on 5 matching bases. There are 15 residues in the CDR3. Deletions cut 1 base from V and 0 bases from J, with 10 bases between. Germline lookup yields CDR1 SGHVS and CDR2 FNYEAQ. The CDR3 nucleotides read TGTGCCAGCAGCTTAGAGGTCGGGGTCTCCTACGAGCAGTACTTC. Translating gives CASSLEVGVSYEQYF.

Comments on this clone: Possible read error: a much larger clone is one base away. The CDR3 sequence: CASSETSGSYNEQFF. The CDR3 nucleotides read TGTGCCAGCAGTGAGACTAGCGGGAGCTACAATGAGCAGTTCTTC. The rearrangement joins TRBV6-4 to TRBJ2-1; 12 bases fit TRBD2. Germline values: CDR1 MRHNA, CDR2 SNTAGT. The V and J ends lost 3 bases and 3 bases, in that order; junction bases with no gene match: 0. The CDR3 totals 15 residues.